This section outlines one TCR beta chain sequence together with its context. Its antigen is as yet unknown. A much larger clone is a single base away; this may be a read error. This is likely a read error, given that the CDR3 carries no conserved phenylalanine or tryptophan at its end. Unique molecular identifiers featured in how the TCRbeta library was prepared. MiXCR, run by TCRdb on the PCR reads, gives a single entry per CDR3 protein. Altogether 200,000 to 250,000 distinct CDR3 sequences are present, roughly 8.1% being singletons, with the ten largest covering about 40%. V dropped 5 bases and J dropped 4 bases, with 5 bases sitting between them. The CDR3 length is 10 residues. The germline gives CDR1 DFQATT, CDR2 SNEGSKA (reference sequence). This sample is drawn from a study of T-cell reconstitution after alpha-beta-depleted transplantation in children. General study findings and limits: Certain patients had high TCRbeta diversity at day 60, and it came from recipient T cells and thymic progenitors that survived. At the one-year point after transplant, T-cell counts and TCRbeta diversity were found to come mostly from T cells that had been newly produced. Several hundred graft clones that had expanded were reportedly the source of alpha-beta T cells about two months after transplant.

The receptor was isolated from a male patient aged 2 to 10 who had a stem cell transplant for acute myeloid leukemia, so the T cells may come from the graft donor. The chain has TRBV20-1 and TRBJ2-5, with unresolved D. Here the sequenced sample was PBMCs, mostly from graft donor cells, taken 360 days after TCRalphabeta/CD19-depleted stem cell transplant. CDR3 region: CSAAAETQYY. The CDR3 bases are TGCAGTGCTGCCGCAGAGACCCAGTACTAC.